Below are 18 T cell receptor beta chains sequenced from a single sample in a study of shared clonotypes between healthy human individuals. Sequenced by immunoSEQ multiplex PCR; TCRdb stores in-frame clones only, minus some. In the table there are 800,000 or so clones, 90% to 97% of which are singletons. The naive CD8 subset, CD45RO-negative cells positively selected for CCR7, excluded terminally differentiated effector memory CD45RA+ cells. The specimen sequenced was naive CD8+ T cells sorted from blood. Receptor source: a man younger than 40 in good health.

V usage is TRBV7-9 and J usage is TRBJ2-3, with 9 bases fitting TRBD2. Germline V gives CDR1 SEHNR, CDR2 FQNEAQ (reference sequence). J lost 2 bases, V lost 2 bases, and 5 bases had no gene match. CDR3 length equals 16 residues. CDR3 DNA sequence: TGTGCCAGCAGCTTATTAGCGGGAGTGGACACAGATACGCAGTATTTT. It yields the protein CASSLLAGVDTDTQYF.

The V call is TRBV2, the J call TRBJ1-5; TRBD1 matches at 8 bases. The trim removed 6 bases at V and 4 bases at J, leaving 5 bases unmatched. This CDR3 has 14 amino acids. The germline gives CDR1 SNHLY, CDR2 FYNNEI. The CDR3, as DNA: TGTGCCAGCAGGGGAGGACAGGGAAATCAGCCCCAGCATTTT. This sequence encodes CASRGGQGNQPQHF.

The chain combines TRBV4-3 with TRBJ1-4, with a possible D match to TRBD1 (6 bases). V lost 1 base, J lost 6 bases, and 12 bases lay in between. Germline lookup yields CDR1 LGHNA and CDR2 YSLEER. The CDR3 consists of 15 residues. CDR3 DNA sequence: TGCGCCAGCAGCCAAGGAGGGACACGGGATGAAAAACTGTTTTTT. It specifies CASSQGGTRDEKLFF.

The rearrangement joins TRBV2 to TRBJ2-5; TRBD2 might be the D (6 bases). This CDR3 region has 15 residues. Germline lookup yields CDR1 SNHLY and CDR2 FYNNEI. Trimming removed 6 bases from V and 2 bases from J, with 16 bases in between. This chain's CDR3 is CASRGSLATQETQYF. The CDR3 DNA sequence: TGTGCCAGCAGAGGTAGCCTAGCGACACAAGAGACCCAGTACTTC.

The chain joins TRBV4-1 to TRBJ2-7; 9 bases map to TRBD1. Germline V CDR1 and CDR2: MGHRA, YSYEKL. CDR3 length: 16 amino acids. After removal of 0 bases from V and 3 bases from J, the junction contained 6 bases not matched to a gene. Here the CDR3 reads CASSQDYGQGYYEQYF. DNA for the CDR3: TGCGCCAGCAGCCAAGATTACGGACAGGGGTACTACGAGCAGTACTTC.

CDR3 coding DNA: TGCGCCAGCAGCCCGGACCCTGGACGCAGGAACACCGGGGAGCTGTTTTTT. This sequence encodes CASSPDPGRRNTGELFF. The V call is TRBV5-1, the J call TRBJ2-2; D is unresolved. Looked up from germline, CDR1 is SGHRS and CDR2 is YFSETQ. There are 17 residues in the CDR3. The ends were cut back, 4 bases at V and 1 base at J, with 17 bases in the middle.

V is TRBV6-1 and J is TRBJ1-1; D perhaps matches TRBD1 (6 bases). This CDR3 comprises 12 residues. The ends were cut back, 9 bases at V and 5 bases at J, with 13 bases in the middle. CDR1 is MNHNS and CDR2 is SASEGT in the germline V gene. CDR3 in amino acids: CASNRRGTEAFF. CDR3 DNA: TGTGCCAGTAACCGCAGGGGAACTGAAGCTTTCTTT.

The chain recombines TRBV4-1 with TRBJ2-7, with D perhaps TRBD1 or TRBD2 (5 bases each). Germline loops: CDR1 MGHRA, CDR2 YSYEKL. This CDR3 spans 14 amino acids. Trimming shortened V by 4 bases and J by 2 bases, and 12 bases separated the two germline ends. CDR3 DNA sequence: TGCGCCAGCAGCCGGACCGGGACCCCCTACGAGCAGTACTTC. Its protein product is CASSRTGTPYEQYF.

V is TRBV11-2 and J is TRBJ2-1; D is uncertain. CDR1 is SGHAT and CDR2 is FQNNGV in the germline V gene. CDR3 length: 15 amino acids. V lost 5 bases and J lost 1, with 12 bases in between. The CDR3 DNA is TGTGCCAGCAGCGTAGGGAAAAGATCCTACAATGAGCAGTTCTTC. This encodes CASSVGKRSYNEQFF.

The genes are TRBV4-1 and TRBJ2-1; 7 bases agree with TRBD2. Per the germline V gene, CDR1 is MGHRA and CDR2 is YSYEKL. The J segment lost 15 bases and the V segment lost 0 bases, leaving 11 bases of the junction unmatched. The CDR3 runs to 14 residues. The CDR3 protein is CASSQEPSGPVGFF. The CDR3 nucleotides are TGCGCCAGCAGCCAAGAGCCTAGCGGACCAGTGGGGTTCTTC.

The chain links TRBV13 to TRBJ2-1; TRBD2 agrees at 14 bases. The CDR3 is made up of 18 amino acids. The V and J ends lost 3 bases and 0 bases, in that order; junction bases with no gene match: 4. Per the germline V gene, CDR1 is PRHDT and CDR2 is FYEKMQ (reference sequence). CDR3 sequence: CASSLTSGRGFSYNEQFF. The CDR3 DNA reads TGTGCCAGCAGCTTGACTAGCGGGAGGGGGTTCTCCTACAATGAGCAGTTCTTC.

The chain carries TRBV7-9 and TRBJ1-1; 7 bases agree with TRBD1. V shed 8 bases and J 7 bases; nucleotides not matched to a gene: 13. This CDR3 region has 14 residues. In germline, CDR1 is SEHNR, CDR2 FQNEAQ (reference sequence). This chain's CDR3 is CASRHRDSNFEAFF. The CDR3 DNA reads TGTGCCAGCCGCCATCGGGACAGCAACTTTGAAGCTTTCTTT.

The chain couples TRBV6-1 to TRBJ2-5; no definite D call. Trimming cost V 3 bases and J 2 bases, with 4 bases left between them. This CDR3 spans 12 amino acids. Germline V gene sequence: CDR1 MNHNS, CDR2 SASEGT. The CDR3 loop is CASSDFQETQYF. The DNA of the CDR3 is TGTGCCAGCAGTGACTTTCAAGAGACCCAGTACTTC.

This rearrangement joins TRBV27 to TRBJ1-2; tentatively, D is TRBD1 (6 bases). The V gene lost 5 bases and the J gene lost 7 bases, with 14 bases spanning the gap. The CDR3 covers 13 residues. Germline V gene lookup returns CDR1 MNHEY and CDR2 SMNVEV (reference sequence). CDR3 DNA sequence: TGTGCCAGCAGTACTACAGGGATAAGTGGCTACACCTTC. Protein product: CASSTTGISGYTF.

The chain has TRBV2 and TRBJ2-6, with no clear D. Germline loops: CDR1 SNHLY, CDR2 FYNNEI. The CDR3 sequence is 19 residues long. V lost 4 bases and J 0 bases, leaving 19 bases between the germline ends. This chain's CDR3 is CASSGAHTTVLSGANVLTF. As DNA, the CDR3 is TGTGCCAGCAGTGGGGCTCACACTACAGTGCTCTCTGGGGCCAACGTCCTGACTTTC. Complete variable domain (other parts from reference TRBV2 and TRBJ2-6): EPEVTQTPSHQVTQMGQEVILRCVPISNHLYFYWYRQILGQKVEFLVSFYNNEISEKSEIFDDQFSVERPDGSNFTLKIRSTKLEDSAMYFCASSGAHTTVLSGANVLTFGAGSRLTVL.

This clone was seen a handful of times. The chain couples TRBV7-9 to TRBJ2-5, with D tentatively TRBD2 (5 bases). Germline CDR1 and CDR2: SEHNR and FQNEAQ (reference sequence). The CDR3 runs 16 residues. The V gene lost 5 bases and the J gene lost 5 bases, with 21 bases spanning the gap. The CDR3 sequence: CASSPFGGSKPETQYF. The CDR3 region has the DNA TGTGCCAGCAGCCCCTTCGGAGGAAGCAAACCGGAGACCCAGTACTTC. The full variable domain, completed using reference TRBV7-9 and TRBJ2-5, is DTGVSQNPRHKITKRGQNVTFRCDPISEHNRLYWYRQTLGQGPEFLTYFQNEAQLEKSRLLSDRFSAERPKGSFSTLEIQRTEQGDSAMYLCASSPFGGSKPETQYFGPGTRLLVL.

The CDR3 DNA sequence: TGTGCCAGCAGCTTTAAGACAGCACCCCACAATGAGCAGTTCTTC. Translated, it gives CASSFKTAPHNEQFF. The J gene is TRBJ2-1, the V gene TRBV5-4; D possibly corresponds to TRBD1 (5 bases). Trimming left V 2 bases short and J 5 bases short, with 14 bases between. Germline CDR1 reads SGHNT; CDR2 reads YYREEE (reference sequence). The CDR3 loop spans 15 amino acids.

The chain employs TRBV11-2 and TRBJ1-1, with unresolved D. This CDR3 contains 10 residues. Germline assignment: CDR1 SGHAT and CDR2 FQNNGV. Trimming removed 6 bases at V and 7 bases at J, with 6 bases between. For the CDR3, the DNA is TGTGCCAGCAGTGGTGATGAAGCTTTCTTT. Its protein product is CASSGDEAFF.